This T cell receptor beta chain was recovered during a study of blood T cell repertoires in COVID-19. Study-wide context: Samples came from the United States, Italy and Spain, spanning acute and convalescent COVID-19. In each case, the material was cDNA or gDNA derived from T cells, B-cell-depleted T cells, or PBMCs.

TCRdb keeps only in-frame clones here, not all; method: immunoSEQ multiplex PCR. The sample shows roughly 76,000 clones, about 89% of them seen only once. The CDR3 runs to 11 residues. The germline V gene encodes CDR1 SNHLY and CDR2 FYNNEI. V was cut by 4 bases and J by 4 bases, with 2 bases left in between. The receptor comes from a man in his 70s with active or convalescent COVID-19. The chain uses TRBV2 and TRBJ1-3; no clear D. Input material: peripheral blood. The CDR3 nucleotides read TGTGCCAGCAGTGTAGGAAACACCATATATTTT. Translated, it gives CASSVGNTIYF.